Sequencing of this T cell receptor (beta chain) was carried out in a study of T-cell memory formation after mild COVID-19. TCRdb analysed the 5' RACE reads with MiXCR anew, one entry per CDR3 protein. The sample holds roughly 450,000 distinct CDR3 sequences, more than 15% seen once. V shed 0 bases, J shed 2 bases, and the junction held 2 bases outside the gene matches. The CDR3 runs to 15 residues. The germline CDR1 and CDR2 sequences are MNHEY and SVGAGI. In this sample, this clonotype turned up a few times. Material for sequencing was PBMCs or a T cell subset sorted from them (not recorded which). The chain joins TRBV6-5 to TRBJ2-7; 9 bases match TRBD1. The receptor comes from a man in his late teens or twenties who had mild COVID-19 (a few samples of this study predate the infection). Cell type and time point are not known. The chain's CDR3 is CASSYSGQGTYEQYF. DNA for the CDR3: TGTGCCAGCAGTTACTCGGGACAGGGCACCTACGAGCAGTACTTC.